This T cell receptor beta chain was found in a study of OX40 agonist ivuxolimab in advanced cancers. Germline lookup yields CDR1 SGHTA and CDR2 FQGTGA. This CDR3 is 15 amino acids long. Losses at the gene ends were 5 bases for V and 4 bases for J; bases not matched to a gene: 8. The assay was immunoSEQ multiplex PCR, and TCRdb's table has in-frame clones only and misses some. The sample consists of 98,000 or so clones, roughly 80% of them appearing once. This clonotype was obtained from an adult with an advanced solid tumor such as melanoma, head and neck, liver or kidney cancer. The rearrangement uses TRBV7-3 and TRBJ1-2, with 9 bases identical to TRBD1. The specimen comprised CD4+ or CD8+ T cells sorted from blood, sampled in a trial of the OX40 agonist ivuxolimab. The CDR3: CASSHPGQGSYGYTF. In nucleotides, the CDR3 is TGTGCCAGCAGCCATCCGGGACAGGGCAGCTATGGCTACACCTTC.